The 16 T cell receptor beta chains listed next were all sequenced from one sample in a study of metastatic and nonmetastatic thyroid tumors. Thyroid surgery had not been preceded by any treatment in any patient. TCRdb reassembled clones from the PCR reads with MiXCR. Of approximately 74,000 clones listed, more than 13% are singletons. What was sequenced was blood. These TCRs come from a male donor with papillary thyroid cancer or a benign thyroid nodule (not recorded which). Some clones in this sample may be carry-over from other donors' samples.

This clone came up many times. In DNA form, the CDR3 reads TGTGCCAGTAGTATAGGCCTAACAAGCACAGATACGCAGTATTTT. Protein sequence: CASSIGLTSTDTQYF. The V gene is TRBV19, the J gene TRBJ2-3, with no clear D. The CDR3 consists of 15 residues. Germline values: CDR1 LNHDA, CDR2 SQIVND (reference sequence). Trimming took off 1 base at V and 0 bases at J, with 8 bases between the two ends.

This clone was seen ten or more times. CDR3 DNA: TGTGCCAGCAAAAAGAGGGCCTACGAGCAGTACTTC. It encodes CASKKRAYEQYF. The chain links TRBV6-1 to TRBJ2-7, with D maybe TRBD2 (5 bases). The ends were cut back, 7 bases at V and 2 bases at J, with 9 bases in the middle. There are 12 residues in the CDR3. Germline values: CDR1 MNHNS, CDR2 SASEGT.

This clone was observed at least ten times. This chain connects TRBV27 to TRBJ1-5, with D hard to call. The CDR3 has 14 amino acids. The germline gives CDR1 MNHEY, CDR2 SMNVEV (reference sequence). Trimming removed 6 bases from V and 0 bases from J, with 9 bases in between. CDR3 DNA sequence: TGTGCCAGCAGCTGGGCTTATAGCAATCAGCCCCAGCATTTT. This encodes CASSWAYSNQPQHF.

This clone has only a few counts. This may arise from a read error, as a much more abundant clone is one base away. Other DNA sequences in this specimen translate into the identical CDR3. The chain couples TRBV25-1 to TRBJ2-5; weak D call: TRBD2 (6 bases). Between the trimmed V and J ends, which lost 4 bases and 5 bases, there was a span of 14 bases. From germline, CDR1 is MGHDK and CDR2 SYGVNS. The CDR3 spans 14 residues. CDR3 sequence reads: CASSAPGGGETQYF. In DNA form, the CDR3 reads TGTGCCAGCAGTGCCCCGGGTGGGGGGGAGACCCAGTACTTC.

This chain uses TRBV11-2 with TRBJ2-3; TRBD1 matches 8 bases. This CDR3 is built from 17 residues. CDR1 SGHAT and CDR2 FQNNGV come from the germline V gene. J lost 5 bases, V lost 3 bases, and 13 bases had no gene match. The CDR3 loop is CASSFGPGTGTLDTQYF. CDR3 nucleotides: TGTGCCAGCAGCTTTGGGCCCGGGACAGGTACATTAGATACGCAGTATTTT.

This clone was seen a few times. This sequence may be a read error, since a much larger clone differs from it by one base. The V and J genes are TRBV7-3 and TRBJ1-6; TRBD1 is a possible D gene (5 bases). Germline V CDR1 and CDR2: SGHTA, FQGTGA. CDR3 length: 13 residues. V was shortened by 2 bases and J by 10 bases, with 9 bases between the two germline ends. CDR3 in amino acids: CASSLEGVSPLHF. CDR3 coding DNA: TGTGCCAGCAGCTTAGAAGGGGTATCACCCCTCCACTTT. The complete variable domain, with remaining parts taken from reference TRBV7-3 and TRBJ1-6, reads GAGVSQTPSNKVTEKGKYVELRCDPISGHTALYWYRQSLGQGPEFLIYFQGTGAADDSGLPNDRFFAVRPEGSVSTLKIQRTERGDSAVYLCASSLEGVSPLHFGNGTRLTVT.

About this clone: Since a much larger clone is just one base distant, this may be a read error. The rearrangement links TRBV5-6 to TRBJ2-5; no reliable D call. This CDR3 spans 11 amino acids. V was cut by 3 bases and J by 6 bases, with 6 bases left in between. In germline, CDR1 is SGHDT, CDR2 YYEEEE. This chain's CDR3 is CASSSGQTQYF. CDR3 nucleotide sequence: TGTGCCAGCAGCTCGGGCCAGACCCAGTACTTC.

V gene TRBV2 combines with J gene TRBJ2-7, with a possible D match to TRBD1 (6 bases). The CDR3 totals 18 residues. The V gene lost 0 bases and the J gene lost 2 bases, with 20 bases spanning the gap. Germline CDR1 and CDR2: SNHLY and FYNNEI. DNA of the CDR3: TGTGCCAGCAGTGAAGCGCTTCTGGGGTTTGCAGGGGCCTACGAGCAGTACTTC. Amino acids: CASSEALLGFAGAYEQYF.

This clone was counted a few times. Mismatch with germline at one junction end may stem from a read error. The chain uses TRBV6-1 and TRBJ2-6, with a weak D call TRBD2 (5 bases). CDR3 length: 16 amino acids. Germline CDR1 MNHNS, CDR2 SASEGT. In DNA, the CDR3 is TGTGCCAGTAGTGAGGGAGTAAGTCCTGGGGCCAACGTCCTGACTTTC. Translated: CASSEGVSPGANVLTF.

V is TRBV6-1 and J is TRBJ1-5; the D gene is possibly TRBD1 (6 bases). Germline loops: CDR1 MNHNS, CDR2 SASEGT. The CDR3 has 14 residues. V was trimmed by 3 bases and J by 7 bases, leaving 13 bases between them. The CDR3 DNA reads as TGTGCCAGCAGTGAGAGGGGGTCTGGCCAGCCCCAGCATTTT. It codes for CASSERGSGQPQHF.

This clone was detected many times. The chain recombines TRBV6-1 with TRBJ2-1; 8 positions match TRBD1. Germline CDR1 MNHNS, CDR2 SASEGT. The CDR3 length is 15 residues. The trim removed 5 bases at V and 1 base at J, leaving 4 bases unmatched. CDR3 loop: CASSPQGESYNEQFF. The CDR3 nucleotides read TGTGCCAGCAGTCCACAGGGGGAATCCTACAATGAGCAGTTCTTC.

This clone was seen at least ten times. The V gene is TRBV5-4, the J gene TRBJ1-3; D call uncertain. The length of the CDR3 is 17 residues. Trimming removed 4 bases at V and 6 bases at J, with 23 bases between. The V gene's germline CDR1 is SGHNT and CDR2 YYREEE (reference sequence). CDR3 loop: CASSTHLTGSGVNTIYF. In DNA, the CDR3 is TGTGCCAGCAGCACACACCTGACCGGGAGCGGCGTAAACACCATATATTTT. Full variable domain (missing parts from reference TRBV5-4 and TRBJ1-3): ETGVTQSPTHLIKTRGQQVTLRCSSQSGHNTVSWYQQALGQGPQFIFQYYREEENGRGNFPPRFSGLQFPNYSSELNVNALELDDSALYLCASSTHLTGSGVNTIYFGEGSWLTVV.

This clone was seen repeatedly, ten times or more. The chain combines TRBV27 with TRBJ2-1; TRBD2 might be the D (5 bases). There are 15 residues in the CDR3. Looked up from germline, CDR1 is MNHEY and CDR2 is SMNVEV (reference sequence). V gave up 5 bases and J gave up 2 bases, with 13 bases separating them. The CDR3 sequence is CASSLDSPTYNEQFF. The DNA for the CDR3 is TGTGCCAGCAGTCTGGACTCACCCACCTACAATGAGCAGTTCTTC.

This clone was observed at least ten times. This sequence joins TRBV2 and TRBJ1-1, with TRBD1 identical over 7 bases. The germline V gene encodes CDR1 SNHLY and CDR2 FYNNEI. V dropped 2 bases and J dropped 7; count of bases not matched to a gene: 1. The CDR3 sequence is 12 residues long. CDR3 DNA: TGTGCCAGCAGTGAACAGGGGGTTGAAGCTTTCTTT. This codes for CASSEQGVEAFF.

A note on this clone: A much larger clone lies a single base off, so this may be a read error. The V and J genes are TRBV9 and TRBJ2-1; the D is unclear. The CDR3 sequence is 14 residues long. Germline assignment: CDR1 SGDLS and CDR2 YYNGEE. The ends were cut back, 4 bases at V and 8 bases at J, with 16 bases in the middle. This CDR3 reads CASSFHLSVDEQFF. In DNA, the CDR3 is TGTGCCAGCAGCTTCCACCTCTCGGTGGATGAGCAGTTCTTC. Filled out from reference TRBV9 and TRBJ2-1, the complete variable domain reads DSGVTQTPKHLITATGQRVTLRCSPRSGDLSVYWYQQSLDQGLQFLIQYYNGEERAKGNILERFSAQQFPDLHSELNLSSLELGDSALYFCASSFHLSVDEQFFGPGTRLTVL.

This clone occurred many times. The chain uses TRBV27 and TRBJ1-1, with D possibly being TRBD1 (5 bases). CDR3 length: 15 amino acids. The V gene's germline CDR1 is MNHEY and CDR2 SMNVEV (reference sequence). Trimming took 6 bases from V and 0 from J, leaving 14 bases between them. The CDR3 DNA follows: TGTGCCAGCAGGTACACAGGTTACATGAACACTGAAGCTTTCTTT. Translating gives CASRYTGYMNTEAFF.